Below, 27 T cell receptor beta chains from the same sample are listed, as sequenced in a study of beta chain features in type 1 diabetes. The isolated RNA, all of it, was reverse transcribed, so expressed TCRB transcripts were what got sequenced. Data came from immunoSEQ multiplex PCR; TCRdb stores just in-frame clones and leaves some out. The sample records 300,000 to 350,000 clones, about 20% being singletons. Sequenced sample: naive CD4+ T cells from blood. These receptor sequences come from a woman aged 18-30 years in good health.

The chain carries TRBV30 and TRBJ2-3, with D unclear. CDR1 and CDR2 (germline): GTSNPN, SVGIG (reference sequence). The V and J ends lost 0 bases and 6 bases respectively, with 10 bases between them. The CDR3 length is 13 residues. The CDR3 DNA sequence: TGTGCCTGGAGTGTCTCCCTCTACGATACGCAGTATTTT. This gives the protein CAWSVSLYDTQYF.

This clone was observed a few times. This CDR3 fails to terminate in the conserved phenylalanine or tryptophan, so it likely reflects a read error. The DNA is omitted, as the CDR3 cannot be located on it reliably, and the CDR3 follows TCRdb's listing. The chain couples TRBV7-2 to TRBJ2-3; TRBD1, the table's D call, lacks a check against the DNA. CDR1 is SGHTA, CDR2 FQGNSA, per germline. Including both end residues, the CDR3 is 14 amino acids long. CDR3 sequence reads: CASSPRIQGAPSSI.

The gene calls are TRBV25-1 and TRBJ1-6; no definite D call. In germline, CDR1 is MGHDK, CDR2 SYGVNS. V was cut by 3 bases and J by 9 bases, with 12 bases left in between. CDR3 size: 14 residues. The CDR3 coding sequence is TGTGCCAGCAGTGACCCTCCTCGGGGTTCACCCCTCCACTTT. It codes for CASSDPPRGSPLHF. Full variable domain (missing parts from reference TRBV25-1 and TRBJ1-6): EADIYQTPRYLVIGTGKKITLECSQTMGHDKMYWYQQDPGMELHLIHYSYGVNSTEKGDLSSESTVSRIRTEHFPLTLESARPSHTSQYLCASSDPPRGSPLHFGNGTRLTVT.

The CDR3: CASSLGTSGTYNEQFF. CDR3 DNA sequence: TGTGCCAGCAGCTTGGGGACTAGCGGGACCTACAATGAGCAGTTCTTC. The chain joins TRBV7-9 to TRBJ2-1; TRBD2 aligns across 13 bases. The CDR3 is 16 amino acids. Germline V lookup: CDR1 SEHNR, CDR2 FQNEAQ (reference sequence). V shed 3 bases, J shed 2 bases, and the junction held 1 base outside the gene matches.

The V gene is TRBV19, the J gene TRBJ2-7, with TRBD2 as a possible D gene (6 bases). This CDR3 region has 15 residues. Germline lookup yields CDR1 LNHDA and CDR2 SQIVND (reference sequence). V was pared by 3 bases and J by 2 bases, with 14 bases between. CDR3 sequence (DNA): TGTGCCAGTAGTATCAGTAGCGGTAGACCCTACGAGCAGTACTTC. Protein: CASSISSGRPYEQYF.

This clone was counted only a few times. The CDR3 loop is CASSSSLGGDSYEQYF. In nucleotides, the CDR3 is TGCGCCAGCAGCTCTAGCCTAGGTGGGGACTCCTACGAGCAGTACTTC. V is TRBV5-1 and J is TRBJ2-7; D possibly corresponds to TRBD2 (5 bases). The CDR3 is 16 residues long. CDR1 SGHRS and CDR2 YFSETQ come from the germline V gene. V dropped 3 bases and J dropped 0 bases, with 16 bases sitting between them.

This clone was found a few times. This chain joins TRBV30 and TRBJ2-5; the match to TRBD2 covers 16 bases. The V gene end was trimmed by 1 base and the J gene end by 5 bases; junction bases not matched to a gene: 4. This CDR3 has 16 amino acids. Germline V lookup: CDR1 GTSNPN, CDR2 SVGIG (reference sequence). DNA for the CDR3: TGTGCCTGGAGTGCCGGGACTAGCGGGAGGGTGGAGACCCAGTACTTC. Translating it yields CAWSAGTSGRVETQYF.

This clone was detected only a few times. The chain joins TRBV21-1 to TRBJ1-5. TRBV21-1 is a known pseudogene. The CDR3 runs to 11 residues. Written as DNA, the CDR3 is TGTGCCAGCAGGAGGGATCAGCCCCAGCATTTT. It codes for CASRRDQPQHF.

This clone was observed a few times. V and J are TRBV30 and TRBJ2-5; 8 bases agree with TRBD1. Germline V gene lookup returns CDR1 GTSNPN and CDR2 SVGIG (reference sequence). V shed 4 bases, J shed 1 base, and the junction held 8 bases outside the gene matches. This CDR3 spans 15 amino acids. The chain's CDR3 is CAWKGDRRGQETQYF. CDR3 nucleotides: TGTGCCTGGAAAGGGGACAGGAGGGGCCAAGAGACCCAGTACTTC.

This clone has only a few counts. The chain links TRBV4-3 to TRBJ2-1; the D gene is possibly TRBD2 (6 bases). Germline CDR1 and CDR2: LGHNA and YSLEER. Trimming took 3 bases from V and 4 from J, leaving 16 bases between them. The CDR3 runs to 16 residues. The CDR3 here is CASSQATGDPYNEQFF. The CDR3 region has the DNA TGCGCCAGCAGCCAGGCTACGGGGGACCCATACAATGAGCAGTTCTTC.

The chain has TRBV30 and TRBJ1-6, with a possible D match to TRBD1 (5 bases). The CDR3 has 14 amino acids. V gave up 5 bases and J gave up 7 bases, with 15 bases separating them. Germline CDR1 is GTSNPN and CDR2 is SVGIG (reference sequence). As DNA, the CDR3 is TGTGCCTGGGGCAAATCAGGGCAGAATTCACCCCTCCACTTT. Its translation: CAWGKSGQNSPLHF.

V and J are TRBV29-1 and TRBJ2-7; 8 nucleotides align to TRBD2. The J segment lost 3 bases and the V segment lost 7 bases, leaving 2 bases of the junction unmatched. Germline loops: CDR1 SQVTM, CDR2 ANQGSEA. The CDR3 runs 11 residues. The CDR3 loop is CSASGYYEQYF. The CDR3 region has the DNA TGCAGCGCTAGCGGGTACTACGAGCAGTACTTC.

This clone was observed a few times. The rearrangement uses TRBV5-1 and TRBJ2-7, with D possibly being TRBD1 (5 bases). In germline, CDR1 is SGHRS, CDR2 YFSETQ. With 3 bases removed from V and 0 bases from J, the gap between germline ends came to 7 bases. This CDR3 contains 13 residues. The CDR3 sequence: CASSWGNSYEQYF. Here the CDR3 DNA reads TGCGCCAGCAGCTGGGGCAACTCCTACGAGCAGTACTTC.

The chain is built from TRBV25-1 and TRBJ1-1; D possibly corresponds to TRBD1 (5 bases). The length of the CDR3 is 14 residues. Trimming took 3 bases from V and 6 from J, leaving 14 bases between them. Germline-derived CDR1 and CDR2 are MGHDK and SYGVNS. The CDR3 DNA is TGTGCCAGCAGTGAGCCCCGGGACTATGCTGAAGCTTTCTTT. It yields the protein CASSEPRDYAEAFF.

The rearrangement uses TRBV18 and TRBJ2-7, with 13 nucleotides matching TRBD2. The CDR3 is 17 amino acids. From germline, CDR1 is KGHSH and CDR2 LQKENI. V trimming: 6 bases; J trimming: 6 bases; junction bases outside the gene matches: 14. The CDR3 region has the DNA TGTGCCAGCTCTCCGAAAGGACTAGCGGGAGAAAGAGGCGAGCAGTACTTC. Encoded protein: CASSPKGLAGERGEQYF.

This clone was recorded a few times. CDR3 amino acids: CSVDLHLDRVFGEQYF. Here the CDR3 DNA reads TGCAGCGTTGACCTCCATTTGGACAGGGTTTTTGGCGAGCAGTACTTC. This chain uses TRBV29-1 with TRBJ2-7, with TRBD1 identical over 8 bases. Unmatched junction bases numbered 16, after V lost 3 bases and J lost 6 bases. The CDR3 consists of 16 residues. Germline values: CDR1 SQVTM, CDR2 ANQGSEA.

This clone has only a few counts. The J gene is TRBJ2-5, the V gene TRBV5-1; D perhaps matches TRBD1 (5 bases). V dropped 5 bases and J dropped 1 base, with 12 bases sitting between them. The CDR3 extends over 14 amino acids. Germline lookup yields CDR1 SGHRS and CDR2 YFSETQ. CDR3 sequence reads: CASRKQDAQETQYF. In nucleotides, the CDR3 is TGCGCCAGCAGGAAACAGGATGCCCAAGAGACCCAGTACTTC.

The gene calls are TRBV7-9 and TRBJ2-3; D is unclear. The CDR3 covers 12 residues. The V end lost 4 bases, the J end lost 3 bases, and 5 bases lay between the germline ends. Germline V CDR1 and CDR2: SEHNR, FQNEAQ (reference sequence). In DNA, the CDR3 is TGTGCCAGCAGCTCCCTTACAGATACGCAGTATTTT. Protein sequence: CASSSLTDTQYF. The whole variable domain, filled in from reference TRBV7-9 and TRBJ2-3, reads DTGVSQNPRHKITKRGQNVTFRCDPISEHNRLYWYRQTLGQGPEFLTYFQNEAQLEKSRLLSDRFSAERPKGSFSTLEIQRTEQGDSAMYLCASSSLTDTQYFGPGTRLTVL.

Turning to this clone: This sample includes further DNA sequences coding for the same CDR3. The chain employs TRBV7-9 and TRBJ1-1; TRBD1 aligns across 8 bases. CDR1 and CDR2 (germline): SEHNR, FQNEAQ (reference sequence). The length of the CDR3 is 15 residues. V trimming: 5 bases; J trimming: 0 bases; junction bases outside the gene matches: 5. CDR3 in DNA: TGTGCCAGCAGCCCACGACAGGGGATGAACACTGAAGCTTTCTTT. Translation: CASSPRQGMNTEAFF.

This clone was picked up a small number of times. CDR3 bases: TGTGCCAGCAGCCAAGATAGGGCTAGCGGGAGGGGGGGCATTCAGTACTTC. This sequence encodes CASSQDRASGRGGIQYF. The chain combines TRBV4-2 with TRBJ2-4, with 12 bases lining up with TRBD2. The CDR3 extends over 17 amino acids. The germline gives CDR1 LGHNA, CDR2 YNFKEQ. V was clipped by 0 bases and J by 9 bases; unmatched bases: 9.

This clone was picked up a small number of times. The chain combines TRBV18 with TRBJ1-2; tentatively, D is TRBD1 (5 bases). Germline V lookup: CDR1 KGHSH, CDR2 LQKENI. The CDR3 has 14 residues. V was clipped by 2 bases and J by 3 bases, with 10 bases between them. In nucleotides, the CDR3 is TGTGCCAGCTCACCAAAGACACAGGACTATGGCTACACCTTC. This encodes CASSPKTQDYGYTF.

The chain uses TRBV5-1 and TRBJ1-5, with TRBD1 identical over 8 bases. CDR1 is SGHRS, CDR2 YFSETQ, per germline. The V segment lost 3 bases and the J segment 7 bases; nucleotides outside the gene matches: 6. The CDR3 contains 14 residues. CDR3 protein: CASSSGQGQQPQHF. CDR3 bases: TGCGCCAGCAGCTCTGGACAGGGACAACAGCCCCAGCATTTT.

J is TRBJ2-5 and V is TRBV29-1, with unresolved D. With 6 bases removed from V and 2 bases from J, the gap between germline ends came to 10 bases. This CDR3 is built from 12 residues. Germline V gives CDR1 SQVTM, CDR2 ANQGSEA. CDR3 amino acids: CSVLTPQETQYF. The CDR3 DNA reads as TGCAGCGTCCTTACTCCGCAAGAGACCCAGTACTTC. The full variable domain, with the rest looked up from reference TRBV29-1 and TRBJ2-5, is SAVISQKPSRDICQRGTSLTIQCQVDSQVTMMFWYRQQPGQSLTLIATANQGSEATYESGFVIDKFPISRPNLTFSTLTVSNMSPEDSSIYLCSVLTPQETQYFGPGTRLLVL.

Turning to this clone: Other DNA sequences in the sample encode the same CDR3. The J gene is TRBJ2-5, the V gene TRBV5-1; D is uncertain. This CDR3 is built from 13 residues. CDR1 SGHRS and CDR2 YFSETQ come from the germline V gene. The ends were cut back, 3 bases at V and 0 bases at J, with 6 bases in the middle. This CDR3 is CASSSTYQETQYF. CDR3 sequence (DNA): TGCGCCAGCAGCTCAACTTACCAAGAGACCCAGTACTTC.

This clone was seen more than once but under ten times. V usage is TRBV2 and J usage is TRBJ2-6; tentatively, D is TRBD2 (5 bases). The length of the CDR3 is 16 residues. The V and J ends lost 3 bases and 0 bases respectively, with 9 bases between them. Germline loops: CDR1 SNHLY, CDR2 FYNNEI. In DNA form, the CDR3 reads TGTGCCAGCAGTGAGAGGGCCAGCTCTGGGGCCAACGTCCTGACTTTC. Translation gives CASSERASSGANVLTF. The full variable domain, its missing parts supplied by reference TRBV2 and TRBJ2-6, is EPEVTQTPSHQVTQMGQEVILRCVPISNHLYFYWYRQILGQKVEFLVSFYNNEISEKSEIFDDQFSVERPDGSNFTLKIRSTKLEDSAMYFCASSERASSGANVLTFGAGSRLTVL.

This clone was picked up a small number of times. CDR3 in amino acids: CATSREEAILRANYGYTF. For the CDR3, the DNA is TGTGCCACCAGCAGAGAAGAGGCGATTTTGAGAGCTAACTATGGCTACACCTTC. The chain has TRBV15 and TRBJ1-2; D ambiguous. Germline V gene sequence: CDR1 LNHNV, CDR2 YYDKDF (reference sequence). The length of the CDR3 is 18 residues. V lost 0 bases to trimming and J lost 0 bases, with 17 bases between them.

This clone was seen more than once but under ten times. The chain has TRBV6-6 and TRBJ2-1, with no clear D. This CDR3 spans 12 amino acids. With 2 bases removed from V and 9 bases from J, the gap between germline ends came to 8 bases. CDR1 and CDR2 from the germline V gene are MNHNY and SVGAGI (reference sequence). The CDR3 loop is CASSYPVREQFF. CDR3 in DNA: TGTGCCAGCAGTTACCCGGTCCGTGAGCAGTTCTTC.